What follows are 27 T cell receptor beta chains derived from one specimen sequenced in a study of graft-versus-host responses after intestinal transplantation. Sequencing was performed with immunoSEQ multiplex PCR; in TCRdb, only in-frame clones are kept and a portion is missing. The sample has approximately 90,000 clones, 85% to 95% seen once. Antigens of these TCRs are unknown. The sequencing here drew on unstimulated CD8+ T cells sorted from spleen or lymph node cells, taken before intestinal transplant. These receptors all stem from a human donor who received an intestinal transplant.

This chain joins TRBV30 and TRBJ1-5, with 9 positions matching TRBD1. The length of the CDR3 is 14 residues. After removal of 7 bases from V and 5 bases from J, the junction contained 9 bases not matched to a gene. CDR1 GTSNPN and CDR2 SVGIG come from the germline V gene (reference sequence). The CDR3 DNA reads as TGTGCCTCCGGAGAACAGGGGGCGTATCAGCCCCAGCATTTT. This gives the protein CASGEQGAYQPQHF.

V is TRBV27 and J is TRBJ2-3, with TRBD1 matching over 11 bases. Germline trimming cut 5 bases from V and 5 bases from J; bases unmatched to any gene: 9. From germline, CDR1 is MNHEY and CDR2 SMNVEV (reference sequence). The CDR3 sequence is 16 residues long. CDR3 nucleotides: TGTGCCAGCAGTACCTCCGGGACAGGGGGTGAAGATACGCAGTATTTT. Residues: CASSTSGTGGEDTQYF.

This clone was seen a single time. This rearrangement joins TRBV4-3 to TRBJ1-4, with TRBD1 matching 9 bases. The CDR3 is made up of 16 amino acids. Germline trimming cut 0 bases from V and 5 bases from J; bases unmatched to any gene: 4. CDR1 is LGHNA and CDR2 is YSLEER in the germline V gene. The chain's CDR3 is CASSQDSDRGNEKLFF. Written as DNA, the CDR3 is TGCGCCAGCAGCCAAGATTCGGACAGGGGAAATGAAAAACTGTTTTTT.

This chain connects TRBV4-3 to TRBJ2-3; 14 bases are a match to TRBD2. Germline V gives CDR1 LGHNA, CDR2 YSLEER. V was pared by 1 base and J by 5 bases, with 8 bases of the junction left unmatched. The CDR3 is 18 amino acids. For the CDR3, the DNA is TGCGCCAGCAGCCAAGTACGACTAGCGGGGGGGCCGGTAGATACGCAGTATTTT. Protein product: CASSQVRLAGGPVDTQYF.

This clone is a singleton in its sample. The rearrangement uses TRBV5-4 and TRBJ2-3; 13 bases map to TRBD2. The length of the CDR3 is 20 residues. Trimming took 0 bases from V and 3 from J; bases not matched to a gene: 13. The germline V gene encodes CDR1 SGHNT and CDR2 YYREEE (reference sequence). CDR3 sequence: CASSLAPGTSGESSTDTQYF. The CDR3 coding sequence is TGTGCCAGCAGCTTGGCGCCTGGGACTAGCGGGGAGAGCTCGACAGATACGCAGTATTTT.

The CDR3 loop reads CASSFGGLFYNEQFF. CDR3 bases: TGTGCCAGCAGCTTCGGGGGGCTGTTCTACAATGAGCAGTTCTTC. J is TRBJ2-1 and V is TRBV7-9; TRBD2 might be the D (7 bases). Germline values: CDR1 SEHNR, CDR2 FQNEAQ (reference sequence). The V end lost 3 bases, the J end lost 3 bases, and 12 bases lay between the germline ends. The CDR3 is 15 amino acids.

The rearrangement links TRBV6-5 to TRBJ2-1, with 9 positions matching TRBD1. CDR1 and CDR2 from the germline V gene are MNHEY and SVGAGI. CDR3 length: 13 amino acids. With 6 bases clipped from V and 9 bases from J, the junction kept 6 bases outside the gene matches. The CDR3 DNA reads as TGTGCCAGCAGGGGGACAGGGCAACCTGAGCAGTTCTTC. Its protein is CASRGTGQPEQFF.

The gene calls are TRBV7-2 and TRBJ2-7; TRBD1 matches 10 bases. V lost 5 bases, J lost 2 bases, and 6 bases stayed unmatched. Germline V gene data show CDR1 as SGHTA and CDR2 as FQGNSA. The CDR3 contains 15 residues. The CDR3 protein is CASSPDRGWTYEQYF. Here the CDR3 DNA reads TGTGCCAGCAGCCCGGACAGGGGGTGGACCTACGAGCAGTACTTC. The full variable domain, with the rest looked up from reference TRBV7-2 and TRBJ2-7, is GAGVSQSPSNKVTEKGKDVELRCDPISGHTALYWYRQSLGQGLEFLIYFQGNSAPDKSGLPSDRFSAERTGGSVSTLTIQRTQQEDSAVYLCASSPDRGWTYEQYFGPGTRLTVT.

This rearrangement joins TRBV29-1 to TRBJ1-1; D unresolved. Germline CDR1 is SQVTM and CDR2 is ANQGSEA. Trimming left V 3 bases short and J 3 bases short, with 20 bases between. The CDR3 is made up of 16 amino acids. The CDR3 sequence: CSVDPIFKDWHTEAFF. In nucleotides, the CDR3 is TGCAGCGTTGATCCTATATTTAAGGACTGGCACACTGAAGCTTTCTTT.

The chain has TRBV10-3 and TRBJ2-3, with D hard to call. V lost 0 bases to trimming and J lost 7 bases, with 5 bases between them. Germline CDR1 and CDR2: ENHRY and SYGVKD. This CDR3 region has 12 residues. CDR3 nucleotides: TGTGCCATCAGTGAGTCGAGAAATACGCAGTATTTT. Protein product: CAISESRNTQYF.

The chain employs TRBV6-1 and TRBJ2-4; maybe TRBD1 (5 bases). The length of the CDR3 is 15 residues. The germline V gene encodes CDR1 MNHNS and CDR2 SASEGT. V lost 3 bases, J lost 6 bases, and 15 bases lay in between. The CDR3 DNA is TGTGCCAGCAGTGAGCTTTCAGGGCTTCGAAACATTCAGTACTTC. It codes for CASSELSGLRNIQYF.

In DNA, the CDR3 is TGCGCCAGCAGCTTGATGGCAGGGGGAGTAATTGGTGAAGCTTTCTTT. It encodes CASSLMAGGVIGEAFF. V gene TRBV5-1 combines with J gene TRBJ1-1; 7 bases map to TRBD1. V dropped 1 base and J dropped 7; count of bases not matched to a gene: 13. The CDR3 consists of 16 residues. Germline V gives CDR1 SGHRS, CDR2 YFSETQ.

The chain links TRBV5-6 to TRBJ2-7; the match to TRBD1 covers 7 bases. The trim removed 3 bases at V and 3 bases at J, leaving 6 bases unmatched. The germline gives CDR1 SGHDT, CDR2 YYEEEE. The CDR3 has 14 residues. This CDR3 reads CASSSRTGNYEQYF. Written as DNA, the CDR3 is TGTGCCAGCAGCTCCAGGACAGGCAACTACGAGCAGTACTTC.

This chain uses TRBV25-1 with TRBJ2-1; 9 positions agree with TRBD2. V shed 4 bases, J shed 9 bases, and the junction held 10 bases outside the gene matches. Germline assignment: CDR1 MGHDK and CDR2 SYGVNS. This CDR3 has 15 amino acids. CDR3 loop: CASSAGASGTGEQFF. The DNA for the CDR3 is TGTGCCAGCAGTGCCGGGGCTAGCGGGACGGGTGAGCAGTTCTTC. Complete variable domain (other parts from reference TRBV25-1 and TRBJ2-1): EADIYQTPRYLVIGTGKKITLECSQTMGHDKMYWYQQDPGMELHLIHYSYGVNSTEKGDLSSESTVSRIRTEHFPLTLESARPSHTSQYLCASSAGASGTGEQFFGPGTRLTVL.

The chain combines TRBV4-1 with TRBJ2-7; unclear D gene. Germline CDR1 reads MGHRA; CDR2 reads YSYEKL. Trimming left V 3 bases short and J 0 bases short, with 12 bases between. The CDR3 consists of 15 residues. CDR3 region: CASSQGEDTSYEQYF. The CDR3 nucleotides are TGCGCCAGCAGCCAGGGTGAAGACACCTCCTACGAGCAGTACTTC.

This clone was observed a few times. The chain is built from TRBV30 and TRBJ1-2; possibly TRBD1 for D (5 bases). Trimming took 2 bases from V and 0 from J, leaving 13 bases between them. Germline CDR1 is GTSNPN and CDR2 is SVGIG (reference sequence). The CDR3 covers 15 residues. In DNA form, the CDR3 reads TGTGCCTGGAGTTCAACAGGATGGACTAACTATGGCTACACCTTC. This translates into CAWSSTGWTNYGYTF. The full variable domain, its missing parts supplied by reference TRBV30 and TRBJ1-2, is SQTIHQWPATLVQPVGSPLSLECTVEGTSNPNLYWYRQAAGRGLQLLFYSVGIGQISSEVPQNLSASRPQDRQFILSSKKLLLSDSGFYLCAWSSTGWTNYGYTFGSGTRLTVV.

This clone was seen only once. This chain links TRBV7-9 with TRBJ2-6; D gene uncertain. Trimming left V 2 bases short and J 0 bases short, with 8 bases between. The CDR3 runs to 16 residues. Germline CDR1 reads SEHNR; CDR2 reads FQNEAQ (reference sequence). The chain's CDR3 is CASSLRSSSGANVLTF. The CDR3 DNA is TGTGCCAGCAGCTTAAGGAGCAGCTCTGGGGCCAACGTCCTGACTTTC.

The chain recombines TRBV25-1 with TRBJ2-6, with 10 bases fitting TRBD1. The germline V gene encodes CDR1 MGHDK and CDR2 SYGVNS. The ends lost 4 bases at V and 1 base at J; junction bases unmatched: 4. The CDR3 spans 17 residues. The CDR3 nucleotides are TGTGCCAGCAGTGTTACGGGACAGGGGTCTGGGGCCAACGTCCTGACTTTC. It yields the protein CASSVTGQGSGANVLTF.

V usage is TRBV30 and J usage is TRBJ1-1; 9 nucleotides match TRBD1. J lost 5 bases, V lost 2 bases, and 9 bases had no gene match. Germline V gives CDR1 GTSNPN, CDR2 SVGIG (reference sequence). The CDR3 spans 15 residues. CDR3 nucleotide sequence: TGTGCCTGGAGTCAAGACGACAGGGGGGTAACTGAAGCTTTCTTT. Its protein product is CAWSQDDRGVTEAFF.

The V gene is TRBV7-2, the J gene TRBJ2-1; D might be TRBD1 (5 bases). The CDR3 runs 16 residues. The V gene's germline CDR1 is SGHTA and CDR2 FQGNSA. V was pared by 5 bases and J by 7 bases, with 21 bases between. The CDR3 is CASSPLGIGVGNEQFF. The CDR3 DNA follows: TGTGCCAGCAGCCCCCTCGGCATAGGGGTTGGGAATGAGCAGTTCTTC.

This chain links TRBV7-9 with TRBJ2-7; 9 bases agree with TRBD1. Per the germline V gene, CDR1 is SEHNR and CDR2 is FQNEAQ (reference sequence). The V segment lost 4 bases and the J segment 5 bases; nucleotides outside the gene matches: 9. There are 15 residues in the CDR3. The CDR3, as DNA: TGTGCCAGCAGCTCCCCGGGACAGGGTATAGACGAGCAGTACTTC. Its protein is CASSSPGQGIDEQYF.

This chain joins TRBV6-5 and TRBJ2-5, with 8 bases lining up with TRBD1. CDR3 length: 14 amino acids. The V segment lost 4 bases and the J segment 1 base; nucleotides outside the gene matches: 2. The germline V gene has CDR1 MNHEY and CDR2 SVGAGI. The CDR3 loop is CASSSRGLQETQYF. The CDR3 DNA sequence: TGTGCCAGCAGTTCCAGGGGGCTCCAAGAGACCCAGTACTTC.

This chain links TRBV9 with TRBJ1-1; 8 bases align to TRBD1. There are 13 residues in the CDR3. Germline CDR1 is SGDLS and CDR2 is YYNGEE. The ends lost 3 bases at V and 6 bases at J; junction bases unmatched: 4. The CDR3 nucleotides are TGTGCCAGCAGCGGCGACAGGGGAGCTGAAGCTTTCTTT. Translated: CASSGDRGAEAFF.

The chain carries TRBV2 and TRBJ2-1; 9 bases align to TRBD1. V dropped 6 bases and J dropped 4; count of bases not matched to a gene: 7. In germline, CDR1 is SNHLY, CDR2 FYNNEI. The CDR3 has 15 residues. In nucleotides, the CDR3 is TGTGCCAGCAGGGGGGACAGGGACTTTTACAATGAGCAGTTCTTC. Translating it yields CASRGDRDFYNEQFF.

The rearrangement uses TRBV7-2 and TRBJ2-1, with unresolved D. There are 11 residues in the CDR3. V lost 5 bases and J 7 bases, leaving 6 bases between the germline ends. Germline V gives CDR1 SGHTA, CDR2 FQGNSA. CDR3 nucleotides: TGTGCCAGCAGCCTTATTAATGAGCAGTTCTTC. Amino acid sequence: CASSLINEQFF.

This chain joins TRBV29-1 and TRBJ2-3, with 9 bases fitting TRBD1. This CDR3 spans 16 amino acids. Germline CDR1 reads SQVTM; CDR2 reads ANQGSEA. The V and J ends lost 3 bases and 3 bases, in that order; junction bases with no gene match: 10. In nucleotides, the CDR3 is TGCAGCGTTGAGGGACAGGGCGATTTGGGGACAGATACGCAGTATTTT. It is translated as CSVEGQGDLGTDTQYF.

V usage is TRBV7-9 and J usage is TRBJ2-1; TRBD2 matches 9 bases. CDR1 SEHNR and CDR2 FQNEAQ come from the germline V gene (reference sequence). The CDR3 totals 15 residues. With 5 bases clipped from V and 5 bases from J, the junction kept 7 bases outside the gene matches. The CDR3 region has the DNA TGTGCCAGCAGCGAAGAGACTAGCGGACACAATGAGCAGTTCTTC. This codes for CASSEETSGHNEQFF.